The rows below give T cell receptor beta chains drawn from one sample of a study of cytomegalovirus exposure and HLA in healthy donors. Libraries were prepared by immunoSEQ multiplex PCR; TCRdb keeps only in-frame clonotypes and omits some of them. Of approximately 240,000 clones in the sample, roughly 89% are singletons; the top ten hold approximately 1%. Sequencing used PBMCs. Receptor source: a woman under 30 in good health and CMV-seronegative. CDR3s include the opening cysteine and the closing phenylalanine or tryptophan. A D gene is named only where the DNA matches it firmly. Clone sizes are given selectively: once, few, many, or a class where the clone is expanded.

D	J	V	size	DNA	CDR3
.	TRBJ2-3	TRBV10-1	.	TGCGCCAGCAGCCACCCCCATGAAGAGGGAGTGAGCACAGATACGCAGTATTTT	CASSHPHEEGVSTDTQYF
TRBD1	TRBJ1-1	TRBV7-2	.	TGTGCCAGCAGCCCTAGACAGGGGGTGAACACTGAAGCTTTCTTT	CASSPRQGVNTEAFF
.	TRBJ2-7	TRBV27	.	TGTGCCAGCACCGGAATGGGGAGTTACGAGCAGTACTTC	CASTGMGSYEQYF
.	TRBJ2-3	TRBV27	.	TGTGCCAGCAGTCCGAGCCTCGGTTGGATAGCGCTTAGCACAGATACGCAGTATTTT	CASSPSLGWIALSTDTQYF
TRBD2	TRBJ2-2	TRBV9	.	TGTGCCAGCAGCGTTAGCGGGAGGATGGGCGGGGAGCTGTTTTTT	CASSVSGRMGGELFF
.	TRBJ2-2	TRBV4-2	.	TGTGCCAGCAGCCAGGAGGGAGCAGTACAATATTCATACACCGGGGAGCTGTTTTTT	CASSQEGAVQYSYTGELFF
TRBD1	TRBJ1-5	TRBV7-9	.	TGTTCCAGCAGCTCTTATTCTGGGACAGCTAGCAATCAGCCCCAGCATTTT	CSSSSYSGTASNQPQHF
TRBD2	TRBJ2-1	TRBV4-1	.	TGCGCCAGCAGCCAAGATCCGACTAGCATCGCCTACAATGAGCAGTTCTTC	CASSQDPTSIAYNEQFF
.	TRBJ1-3	TRBV27	.	TGTGCCAGCAGATTAGCGGGGGAGGAAAACACCATATATTTT	CASRLAGEENTIYF
.	TRBJ2-5	TRBV9	.	TGTGCCAGCAGCGTAGCCGCCGGGAGAACACAAGAGACCCAGTACTTC	CASSVAAGRTQETQYF
TRBD1	TRBJ2-7	TRBV18	.	TGTGCCAGCTCACCACCCACCGGGACAGGCACCTACGAGCAGTACTTC	CASSPPTGTGTYEQYF
.	TRBJ2-3	TRBV7-2	once	TGTGCCAGCAGGACAATCACAGATACGCAGTATTTT	CASRTITDTQYF
.	TRBJ1-6	TRBV5-1	.	TGCGCCAGCAGCCCTCGGACAGCCGGCGGTTCACCCCTCCACTTT	CASSPRTAGGSPLHF
.	TRBJ1-6	TRBV6-5	few	TGTGCCAGCAGGCGGACCAGGGGTTTGCATTCACCCCTCCACTTT	CASRRTRGLHSPLHF
.	TRBJ2-3	TRBV13	.	TGTGCCAGCAGCCACAGGGGCACAGATACGCAGTATTTT	CASSHRGTDTQYF
.	TRBJ2-5	TRBV18	.	TGTGCCAGCTCACCACGGAGCGGGGAGACCCAGTACTTC	CASSPRSGETQYF
TRBD2	TRBJ2-3	TRBV4-2	.	TGTGCCAGCAGCCCCGATAGAAGCGGGAGCCCCAGCACAGATACGCAGTATTTT	CASSPDRSGSPSTDTQYF
TRBD1	TRBJ1-3	TRBV6-5	.	TGTGCCAGCAGTCCGGGACAGGGGAGTAAACAGCTATATTTT	CASSPGQGSKQLYF